The next 24 T cell receptor beta chains were all read from a single sample in a study of T cells after yellow fever vaccination (dated by TCRdb to between 2019 and 2020). Libraries were prepared through 5' RACE. Sequencing took place on an Illumina HiSeq 2500. The public reads were reanalyzed by TCRdb: fastp trimming at Q25, MiXCR alignment, in-frame beta chains only. Records with the same CDR3 protein are collapsed into one entry carrying the most frequent genes and DNA. The sample data list about 630,000 distinct CDR3 sequences, and 9% to 15% of these were observed just once. The ten most abundant clones make up more than 13% of the sample. The treatment or condition label here, explained by the study, means: live attenuated yellow fever vaccine strain. This sample comprised PBMCs, obtained on the day of the yellow fever booster vaccination. These receptor sequences come from a man aged 30 to 39 who received the YFV17D yellow fever vaccine.

This clonotype has more than one count but fewer than ten. The chain carries TRBV9 and TRBJ2-5; 9 bases align to TRBD2. Unmatched junction bases numbered 11, after V lost 3 bases and J lost 5 bases. CDR3 length equals 16 residues. Germline CDR1 is SGDLS and CDR2 is YYNGEE. In nucleotides, the CDR3 is TGTGCCAGCAGCGGTTTGAGGTCTAGCGGGGCGGAGACCCAGTACTTC. Its protein product is CASSGLRSSGAETQYF.

The table lists this clonotype with a few counts. The CDR3 region has the DNA TGTGCCACCAGCAGAGCATTAGCGGGAGGGCCGGAGCAGTTCTTC. Its protein product is CATSRALAGGPEQFF. The chain combines TRBV15 with TRBJ2-1, with 11 bases lining up with TRBD2. This CDR3 is built from 15 residues. V shed 1 base and J 10 bases; nucleotides not matched to a gene: 6. Germline loops: CDR1 LNHNV, CDR2 YYDKDF (reference sequence).

This clonotype was found a few times. The chain carries TRBV4-2 and TRBJ2-4, with TRBD1 matching 9 bases. Germline CDR1 reads LGHNA; CDR2 reads YNFKEQ. This CDR3 contains 18 residues. V lost 4 bases, J lost 0 bases, and 10 bases stayed unmatched. The CDR3 nucleotides read TGTGCCAGCAGCCGGCCGGGACAGGGCGTATTAGCCAAAAACATTCAGTACTTC. It yields the protein CASSRPGQGVLAKNIQYF.

The chain links TRBV20-1 to TRBJ2-5; D remains ambiguous. Trimming took off 0 bases at V and 9 bases at J, with 8 bases between the two ends. The CDR3 consists of 11 residues. CDR1 is DFQATT, CDR2 SNEGSKA, per germline (reference sequence). In DNA, the CDR3 is TGCAGTGCTAGAGATAAGCCCTCCCAGTACTTC. It yields the protein CSARDKPSQYF.

At least ten counts were recorded for this clonotype. V and J are TRBV6-5 and TRBJ1-4, with 10 bases that match TRBD1. CDR3 length equals 15 residues. Per the germline V gene, CDR1 is MNHEY and CDR2 is SVGAGI. V was clipped by 2 bases and J by 4 bases; unmatched bases: 1. The CDR3 is CASSYGTGVNEKLFF. Here the CDR3 DNA reads TGTGCCAGCAGTTACGGGACAGGGGTTAATGAAAAACTGTTTTTT.

This clonotype was seen a handful of times. This chain links TRBV7-7 with TRBJ1-2, with TRBD1 matching 9 bases. CDR3 length: 15 amino acids. After removal of 5 bases from V and 8 bases from J, the junction contained 12 bases not matched to a gene. The germline V gene encodes CDR1 SSHAT and CDR2 FNYEAQ (reference sequence). The CDR3 nucleotides are TGTGCCAGCAGCGACTGGGACAGGGTGTTAGACGGCTACACCTTC. Its translation: CASSDWDRVLDGYTF.

The rearrangement links TRBV7-8 to TRBJ2-5; D is unclear. Germline-derived CDR1 and CDR2 are SGHVS and FQNEAQ. V shed 5 bases and J shed 3 bases, with 19 bases lying between them. The CDR3 spans 16 residues. This CDR3 reads CASSLRSVEVEETQYF. CDR3 DNA sequence: TGTGCCAGCAGCCTAAGGTCCGTAGAGGTTGAAGAGACCCAGTACTTC.

This clonotype was detected only a few times. The V call is TRBV6-2 or TRBV6-3, the J call TRBJ2-1; D tentatively fits TRBD1 or TRBD2 (5 bases each). The germline V gene encodes CDR1 MNHEY and CDR2 SVGEGT. V lost 7 bases to trimming and J lost 2 bases, with 18 bases between them. The CDR3 length is 16 residues. CDR3 DNA: TGTGCCAGCACCCCCATAGGGGAGTACACCTACAATGAGCAGTTCTTC. It specifies CASTPIGEYTYNEQFF.

This clonotype has only a few counts. The chain employs TRBV7-9 and TRBJ2-5, with D unresolved. V lost 3 bases, J lost 2 bases, and 10 bases lay in between. This CDR3 spans 14 amino acids. Germline V lookup: CDR1 SEHNR, CDR2 FQNEAQ (reference sequence). CDR3 protein: CASSFETRQETQYF. In nucleotides, the CDR3 is TGTGCCAGCAGCTTTGAGACACGACAAGAGACCCAGTACTTC.

This clonotype was seen a handful of times. This rearrangement joins TRBV3-1 to TRBJ2-5; no definite D call. This CDR3 has 14 amino acids. Deletions cut 4 bases from V and 3 bases from J, with 12 bases between. The germline CDR1 and CDR2 sequences are LGHDT and YNNKEL (reference sequence). The CDR3, as DNA: TGTGCCAGCAGCCCCGACCTGAAAGAAGAGACCCAGTACTTC. Its translation: CASSPDLKEETQYF.

This chain joins TRBV4-1 and TRBJ1-4, with D perhaps matching TRBD1 (5 bases). Germline V CDR1 and CDR2: MGHRA, YSYEKL. The CDR3 covers 15 residues. V was shortened by 0 bases and J by 8 bases, with 13 bases between the two germline ends. CDR3 sequence reads: CASSQDQGGGEKLFF. In DNA, the CDR3 is TGCGCCAGCAGCCAAGATCAAGGCGGGGGGGAAAAACTGTTTTTT.

The sample holds a few counts of this clonotype. The chain is built from TRBV20-1 and TRBJ2-2, with 8 bases that match TRBD2. The CDR3 covers 15 residues. Per germline, CDR1 DFQATT and CDR2 SNEGSKA (reference sequence). V trimming: 7 bases; J trimming: 4 bases; junction bases outside the gene matches: 11. The CDR3 DNA reads TGCAGTGTACAAAGCGGGAGAGTCAGCACCGGGGAGCTGTTTTTT. Translated: CSVQSGRVSTGELFF.

The chain combines TRBV7-9 with TRBJ1-1; the D gene is possibly TRBD1 (5 bases). V was cut by 8 bases and J by 10 bases, with 17 bases left in between. Germline CDR1 reads SEHNR; CDR2 reads FQNEAQ (reference sequence). This CDR3 comprises 12 residues. The CDR3 is CASPREGRLAFF. The CDR3 DNA is TGTGCCAGCCCAAGGGAGGGGAGATTAGCTTTCTTT.

This clonotype turned up a few times. The V and J genes are TRBV5-1 and TRBJ2-3; D not resolved. The CDR3 has 14 residues. Trimming cost V 5 bases and J 4 bases, with 14 bases left between them. Per germline, CDR1 SGHRS and CDR2 YFSETQ. CDR3 loop: CASRWSGYADTQYF. CDR3 nucleotides: TGCGCCAGCAGATGGAGTGGGTATGCAGATACGCAGTATTTT.

This clonotype was counted ten times or more. V usage is TRBV5-1 and J usage is TRBJ1-4; D is undetermined. Deletions cut 1 base from V and 6 bases from J, with 7 bases between. The germline gives CDR1 SGHRS, CDR2 YFSETQ. This CDR3 spans 13 amino acids. CDR3 residues: CASSLRLDEKLFF. The CDR3 DNA reads TGCGCCAGCAGCTTGAGGCTTGATGAAAAACTGTTTTTT.

The chain is built from TRBV29-1 and TRBJ1-6, with D unclear. The germline V gene encodes CDR1 SQVTM and CDR2 ANQGSEA. This CDR3 region has 13 residues. V lost 6 bases, J lost 5 bases, and 11 bases lay in between. CDR3 sequence: CSVRTADNSPLHF. For the CDR3, the DNA is TGCAGCGTCAGGACGGCCGATAATTCACCCCTCCACTTT.

This chain connects TRBV5-1 to TRBJ2-1, with D tentatively TRBD2 (5 bases). The germline gives CDR1 SGHRS, CDR2 YFSETQ. V lost 7 bases to trimming and J lost 7 bases, with 18 bases between them. The CDR3 covers 14 residues. CDR3 amino acids: CASGTTAGGNEQFF. Here the CDR3 DNA reads TGCGCCAGCGGAACGACCGCGGGTGGGAATGAGCAGTTCTTC. The whole variable domain, filled in from reference TRBV5-1 and TRBJ2-1, reads KAGVTQTPRYLIKTRGQQVTLSCSPISGHRSVSWYQQTPGQGLQFLFEYFSETQRNKGNFPGRFSGRQFSNSRSEMNVSTLELGDSALYLCASGTTAGGNEQFFGPGTRLTVL.

V is TRBV12-3 or TRBV12-4 and J is TRBJ2-4; D perhaps matches TRBD2 (6 bases). This CDR3 has 13 amino acids. Trimming took off 4 bases at V and 10 bases at J, with 14 bases between the two ends. CDR3 in amino acids: CASSWRDEGIQYF. For the CDR3, the DNA is TGTGCCAGCAGTTGGAGGGACGAGGGGATTCAGTACTTC.

The chain employs TRBV20-1 and TRBJ2-7; 15 nucleotides align to TRBD2. CDR3 size: 14 residues. The V gene end was trimmed by 4 bases and the J gene end by 5 bases; junction bases not matched to a gene: 3. In germline, CDR1 is DFQATT, CDR2 SNEGSKA (reference sequence). The CDR3 loop is CSAIGLAGGDEQYF. DNA for the CDR3: TGCAGTGCTATAGGACTAGCGGGAGGGGACGAGCAGTACTTC.

This clonotype turned up a few times. The chain is built from TRBV6-5 and TRBJ2-7, with a possible D match to TRBD1 (8 bases). Germline values: CDR1 MNHEY, CDR2 SVGAGI. Trimming pared 6 bases from V and 4 bases from J, leaving 16 bases between. This CDR3 region has 14 residues. The CDR3 reads CASRTGGGTYEQYF. In DNA, the CDR3 is TGTGCCAGCAGAACAGGGGGGGGTACGTACGAGCAGTACTTC.

This clonotype showed up just a few times. The rearrangement joins TRBV18 to TRBJ2-4; no firm D call. The CDR3 contains 15 residues. CDR1 KGHSH and CDR2 LQKENI come from the germline V gene. Trimming took 0 bases from V and 9 from J, leaving 15 bases between them. The CDR3 sequence is CASSPPGNPRGIQYF. The CDR3 DNA reads TGTGCCAGCTCACCACCGGGGAACCCGAGAGGCATTCAGTACTTC.

This clonotype has just a few counts. The rearrangement joins TRBV9 to TRBJ1-6; D remains unclear. The V end lost 3 bases, the J end lost 7 bases, and 11 bases lay between the germline ends. The CDR3 is 14 residues long. Germline V gives CDR1 SGDLS, CDR2 YYNGEE. In nucleotides, the CDR3 is TGTGCCAGCAGCGAGGGTGGTACCAATTCACCCCTCCACTTT. Amino acids: CASSEGGTNSPLHF.

The chain is built from TRBV9 and TRBJ2-1; no definite D call. The CDR3 contains 18 residues. V gave up 1 base and J gave up 4 bases, with 21 bases separating them. Germline loops: CDR1 SGDLS, CDR2 YYNGEE. The CDR3 loop reads CASSVLPGGQIQYNEQFF. In DNA, the CDR3 is TGTGCCAGCAGCGTACTTCCCGGTGGGCAAATACAATACAATGAGCAGTTCTTC.

The chain joins TRBV7-8 to TRBJ2-3; unclear D gene. The CDR3 runs 13 residues. Trimming shortened V by 9 bases and J by 0 bases, and 10 bases separated the two germline ends. Germline-derived CDR1 and CDR2 are SGHVS and FQNEAQ. CDR3 amino acids: CASRSRSTDTQYF. DNA of the CDR3: TGTGCCAGTCGGTCGAGAAGCACAGATACGCAGTATTTT.